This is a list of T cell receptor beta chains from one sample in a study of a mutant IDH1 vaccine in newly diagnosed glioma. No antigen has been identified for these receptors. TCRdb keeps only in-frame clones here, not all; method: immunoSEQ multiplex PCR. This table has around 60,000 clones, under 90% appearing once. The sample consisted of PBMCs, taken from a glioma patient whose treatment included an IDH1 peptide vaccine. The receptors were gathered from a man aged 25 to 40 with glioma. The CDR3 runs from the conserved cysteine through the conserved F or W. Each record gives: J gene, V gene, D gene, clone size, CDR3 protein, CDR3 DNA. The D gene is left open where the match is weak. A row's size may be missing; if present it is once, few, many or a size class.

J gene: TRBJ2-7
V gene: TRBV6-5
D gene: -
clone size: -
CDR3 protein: CASSYSRGRDEQYF
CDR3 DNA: TGTGCCAGCAGTTACTCGCGGGGCCGGGACGAGCAGTACTTC

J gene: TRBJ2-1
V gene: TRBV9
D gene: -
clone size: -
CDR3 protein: CASSVTPLSGNQQFF
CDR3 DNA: TGTGCCAGCAGCGTAACTCCCTTGTCAGGGAATCAGCAGTTCTTC

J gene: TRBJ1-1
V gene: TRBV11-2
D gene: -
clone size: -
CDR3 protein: CASSFPGASDEAFF
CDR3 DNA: TGTGCCAGCAGCTTCCCCGGGGCAAGTGATGAAGCTTTCTTT

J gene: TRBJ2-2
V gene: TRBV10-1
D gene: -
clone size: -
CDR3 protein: CASSPDRFTGELFF
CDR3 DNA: TGCGCCAGCAGCCCCGACAGGTTCACCGGGGAGCTGTTTTTT

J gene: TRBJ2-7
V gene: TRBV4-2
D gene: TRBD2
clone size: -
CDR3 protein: CASSQEAQAGDYEQYF
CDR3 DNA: TGTGCCAGCAGCCAAGAAGCACAGGCGGGGGATTACGAGCAGTACTTC

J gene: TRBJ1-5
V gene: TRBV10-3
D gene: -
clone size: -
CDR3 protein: CAISETVNQPQHF
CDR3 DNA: TGTGCCATCAGTGAAACAGTCAATCAGCCCCAGCATTTT

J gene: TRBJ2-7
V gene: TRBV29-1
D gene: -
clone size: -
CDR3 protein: CSAGRGYEQYF
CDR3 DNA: TGCAGCGCGGGGAGGGGGTACGAGCAGTACTTC

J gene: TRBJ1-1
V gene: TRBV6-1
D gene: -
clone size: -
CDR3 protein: CASSELIPTEAFF
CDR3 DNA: TGTGCCAGCAGTGAACTAATCCCCACTGAAGCTTTCTTT

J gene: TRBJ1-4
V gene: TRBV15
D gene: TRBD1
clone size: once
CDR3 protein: CATSGYRGAGEKLFF
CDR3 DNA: TGTGCCACCAGCGGATACAGGGGGGCAGGTGAAAAACTGTTTTTT

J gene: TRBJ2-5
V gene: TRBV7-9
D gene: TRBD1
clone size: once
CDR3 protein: CASSSGQGGGETQYF
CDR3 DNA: TGTGCCAGCAGTTCGGGACAGGGAGGCGGAGAGACCCAGTACTTC

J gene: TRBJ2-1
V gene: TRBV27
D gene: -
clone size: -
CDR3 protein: CASSLTGSSYNEQFF
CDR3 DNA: TGTGCCAGCAGTTTAACCGGGAGCTCCTACAATGAGCAGTTCTTC

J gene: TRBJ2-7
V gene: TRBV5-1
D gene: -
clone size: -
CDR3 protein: CASSLGQGFNEQYF
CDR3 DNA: TGCGCCAGCAGCTTGGGCCAGGGGTTCAACGAGCAGTACTTC

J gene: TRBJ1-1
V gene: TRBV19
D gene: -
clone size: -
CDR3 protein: CASSPGRTSEAFF
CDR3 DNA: TGTGCCAGTAGTCCCGGGAGAACATCTGAAGCTTTCTTT

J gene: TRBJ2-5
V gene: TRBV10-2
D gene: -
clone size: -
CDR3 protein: CASNRGRLATSIQETQYF
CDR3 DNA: TGCGCCAGCAACCGAGGGCGGCTAGCCACCTCAATCCAAGAGACCCAGTACTTC

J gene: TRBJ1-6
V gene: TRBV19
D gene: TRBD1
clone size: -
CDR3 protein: CASSSPRGTVNSPLHF
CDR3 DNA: TGTGCCAGTAGCTCCCCGAGGGGGACAGTTAATTCACCCCTCCACTTT

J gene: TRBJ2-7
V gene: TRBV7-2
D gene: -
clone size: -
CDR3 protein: CASSLAMVGEQYF
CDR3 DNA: TGTGCCAGCAGCTTAGCGATGGTAGGCGAGCAGTACTTC

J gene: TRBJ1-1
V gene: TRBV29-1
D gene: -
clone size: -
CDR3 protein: CSVEENRQNTEAFF
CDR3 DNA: TGCAGCGTTGAAGAAAACAGACAGAACACTGAAGCTTTCTTT

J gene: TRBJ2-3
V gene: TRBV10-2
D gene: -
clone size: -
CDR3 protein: CASSESTRGDTQYF
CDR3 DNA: TGCGCCAGCAGTGAGTCGACTAGGGGGGATACGCAGTATTTT

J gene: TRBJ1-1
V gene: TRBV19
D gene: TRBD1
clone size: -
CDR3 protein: CASSSMTGGITEAFF
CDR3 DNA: TGTGCCAGTAGTTCCATGACAGGGGGCATAACTGAAGCTTTCTTT

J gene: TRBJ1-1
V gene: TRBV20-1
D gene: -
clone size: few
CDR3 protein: CSASGQGKAFF
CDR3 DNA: TGCAGTGCTAGTGGGCAGGGGAAAGCTTTCTTT

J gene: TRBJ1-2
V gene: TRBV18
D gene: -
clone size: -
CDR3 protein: CASSPSLTGGYTF
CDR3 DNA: TGTGCCAGCTCACCATCTCTGACGGGTGGCTACACCTTC

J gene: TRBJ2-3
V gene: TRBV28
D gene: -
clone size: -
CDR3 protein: CASSLGGKAKDTQYF
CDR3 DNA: TGTGCCAGCAGTTTAGGTGGTAAGGCAAAAGATACGCAGTATTTT

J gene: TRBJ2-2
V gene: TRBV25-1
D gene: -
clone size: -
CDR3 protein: CASSDTRNTGELFF
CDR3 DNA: TGTGCCAGCAGTGACACAAGGAACACCGGGGAGCTGTTTTTT

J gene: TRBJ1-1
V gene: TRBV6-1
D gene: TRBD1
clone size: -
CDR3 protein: CASSRQGTNTEAFF
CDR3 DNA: TGTGCCAGCAGTCGACAGGGGACGAACACTGAAGCTTTCTTT

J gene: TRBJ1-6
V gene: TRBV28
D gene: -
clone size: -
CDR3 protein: CASTGAAYNSPLHF
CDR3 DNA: TGTGCCAGCACGGGGGCGGCCTATAATTCACCCCTCCACTTT

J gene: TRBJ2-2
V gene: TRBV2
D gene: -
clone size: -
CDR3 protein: CASREEAANTGELFF
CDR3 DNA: TGTGCCAGCAGGGAGGAGGCTGCGAACACCGGGGAGCTGTTTTTT

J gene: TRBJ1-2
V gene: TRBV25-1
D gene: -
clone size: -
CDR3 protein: CASRTGLSYGYTF
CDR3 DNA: TGTGCCAGTCGGACGGGCCTATCCTATGGCTACACCTTC

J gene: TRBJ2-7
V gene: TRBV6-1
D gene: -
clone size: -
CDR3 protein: CASSELGEVYEQYF
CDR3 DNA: TGTGCCAGCAGTGAACTCGGGGAAGTCTACGAGCAGTACTTC

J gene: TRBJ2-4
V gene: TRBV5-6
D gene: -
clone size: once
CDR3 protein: CASGDGAKNIQYF
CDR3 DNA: TGTGCCAGCGGCGACGGGGCCAAAAACATTCAGTACTTC

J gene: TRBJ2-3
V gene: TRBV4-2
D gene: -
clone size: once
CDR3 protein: CASSQEGGPTDTQYF
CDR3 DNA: TGTGCCAGCAGCCAAGAGGGGGGGCCCACAGATACGCAGTATTTT

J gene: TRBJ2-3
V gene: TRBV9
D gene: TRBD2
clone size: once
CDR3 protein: CASSVAVERGTDTQYF
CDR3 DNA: TGTGCCAGCAGCGTAGCTGTGGAGCGGGGAACAGATACGCAGTATTTT

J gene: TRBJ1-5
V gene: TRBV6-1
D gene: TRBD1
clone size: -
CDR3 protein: CASRDRAGNQPQHF
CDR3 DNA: TGTGCCAGCCGGGACAGGGCTGGCAATCAGCCCCAGCATTTT

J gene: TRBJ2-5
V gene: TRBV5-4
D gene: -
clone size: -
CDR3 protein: CASSGLNQETQYF
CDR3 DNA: TGTGCCAGCAGCGGACTAAACCAAGAGACCCAGTACTTC

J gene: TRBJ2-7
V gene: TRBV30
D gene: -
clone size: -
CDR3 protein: CAWSAPSRTNEQYF
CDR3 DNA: TGTGCCTGGAGTGCTCCGAGTCGGACGAACGAGCAGTACTTC

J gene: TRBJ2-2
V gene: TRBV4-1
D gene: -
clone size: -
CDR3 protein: CASSQTPGAGELFF
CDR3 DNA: TGCGCCAGCAGCCAGACTCCAGGGGCCGGGGAGCTGTTTTTT

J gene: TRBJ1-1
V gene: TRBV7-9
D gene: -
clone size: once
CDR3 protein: CASSHTQSLNTEAFF
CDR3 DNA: TGTGCCAGCAGCCACACACAGTCTTTGAACACTGAAGCTTTCTTT

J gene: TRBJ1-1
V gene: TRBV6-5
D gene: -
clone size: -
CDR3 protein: CASSYVKDTEAFF
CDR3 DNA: TGTGCCAGCAGTTACGTGAAGGACACTGAAGCTTTCTTT

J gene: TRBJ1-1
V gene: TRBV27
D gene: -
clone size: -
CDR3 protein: CASRRTATVEAFF
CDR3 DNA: TGTGCCAGCAGACGGACAGCGACCGTGGAAGCTTTCTTT

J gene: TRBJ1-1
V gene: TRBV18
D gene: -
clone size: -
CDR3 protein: CASSPRETGYTEAFF
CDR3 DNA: TGTGCCAGCTCACCCCGGGAGACAGGCTACACTGAAGCTTTCTTT

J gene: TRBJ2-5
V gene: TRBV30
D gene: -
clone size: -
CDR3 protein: CAWSDWTLETQYF
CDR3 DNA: TGTGCCTGGAGTGACTGGACGTTGGAGACCCAGTACTTC